The source of this T cell receptor beta chain is a study of shared clonotypes between healthy human individuals. This CDR3 is 16 amino acids long. CDR1 and CDR2 (germline): MNHNY, SVGAGI (reference sequence). The ends were cut back, 4 bases at V and 0 bases at J, with 14 bases in the middle. CD8 cells regarded as naive lacked CD45RO, were positively chosen for CCR7, and omitted terminally differentiated effector memory CD45RA+ cells. Every subset had its genomic DNA shared out evenly among several immunoSEQ plates. The assay was immunoSEQ multiplex PCR, and TCRdb's table has in-frame clones only and misses some. The sample gives hundreds of thousands of clones, around 96% of which show up once; more than 0.085% is in the top ten.

The clonotype originates from a woman in her thirties in good health. This chain links TRBV6-6 with TRBJ2-3; perhaps TRBD1 as D (6 bases). The sequenced material came from naive CD8+ T cells sorted from blood. The DNA for the CDR3 is TGTGCCAGCAGTTTAGGGACACGGACTAGCACAGATACGCAGTATTTT. Amino acid sequence: CASSLGTRTSTDTQYF.